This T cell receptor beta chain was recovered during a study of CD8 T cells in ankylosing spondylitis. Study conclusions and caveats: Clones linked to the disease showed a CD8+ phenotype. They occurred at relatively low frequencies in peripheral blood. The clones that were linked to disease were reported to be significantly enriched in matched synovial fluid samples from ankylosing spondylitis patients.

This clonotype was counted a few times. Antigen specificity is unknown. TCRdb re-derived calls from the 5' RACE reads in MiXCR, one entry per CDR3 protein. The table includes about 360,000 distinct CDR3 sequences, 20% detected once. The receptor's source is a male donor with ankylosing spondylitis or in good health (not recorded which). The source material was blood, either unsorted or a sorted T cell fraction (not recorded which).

The CDR3 region is CSARGLRLGSYEQYF. CDR3 nucleotide sequence: TGCAGTGCTAGAGGTCTGAGACTCGGGTCCTACGAGCAGTACTTC. The genes are TRBV20-1 and TRBJ2-7, with D unclear. This CDR3 has 15 amino acids. V was pared by 1 base and J by 1 base, with 14 bases between. The germline gives CDR1 DFQATT, CDR2 SNEGSKA (reference sequence).